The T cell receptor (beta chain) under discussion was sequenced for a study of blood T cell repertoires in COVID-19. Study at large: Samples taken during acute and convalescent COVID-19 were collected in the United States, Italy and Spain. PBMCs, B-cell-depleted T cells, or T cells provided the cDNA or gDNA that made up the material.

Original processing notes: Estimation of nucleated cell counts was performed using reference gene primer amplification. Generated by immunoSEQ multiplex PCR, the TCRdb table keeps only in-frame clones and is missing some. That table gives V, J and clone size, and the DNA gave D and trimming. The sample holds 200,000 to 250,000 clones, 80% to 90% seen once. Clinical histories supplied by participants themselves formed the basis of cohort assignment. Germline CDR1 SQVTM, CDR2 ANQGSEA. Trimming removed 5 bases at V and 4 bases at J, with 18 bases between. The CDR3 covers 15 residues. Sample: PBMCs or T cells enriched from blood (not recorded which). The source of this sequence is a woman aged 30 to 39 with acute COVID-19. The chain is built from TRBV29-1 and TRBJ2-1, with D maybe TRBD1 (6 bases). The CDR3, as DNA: TGCAGCGTTTATCTGACAGGCCCGTTGTACAATGAGCAGTTCTTC. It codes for CSVYLTGPLYNEQFF.